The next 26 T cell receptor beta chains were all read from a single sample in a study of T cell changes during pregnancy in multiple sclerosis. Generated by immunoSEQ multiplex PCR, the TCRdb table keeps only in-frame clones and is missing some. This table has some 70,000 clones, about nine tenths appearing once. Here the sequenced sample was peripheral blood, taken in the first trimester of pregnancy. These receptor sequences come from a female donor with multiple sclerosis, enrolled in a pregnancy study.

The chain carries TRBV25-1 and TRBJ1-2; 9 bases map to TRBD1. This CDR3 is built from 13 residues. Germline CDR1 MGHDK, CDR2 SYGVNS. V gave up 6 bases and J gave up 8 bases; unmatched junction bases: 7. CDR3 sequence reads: CASSPGTGGGYTF. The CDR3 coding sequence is TGTGCCAGCAGCCCAGGAACAGGGGGCGGCTACACCTTC.

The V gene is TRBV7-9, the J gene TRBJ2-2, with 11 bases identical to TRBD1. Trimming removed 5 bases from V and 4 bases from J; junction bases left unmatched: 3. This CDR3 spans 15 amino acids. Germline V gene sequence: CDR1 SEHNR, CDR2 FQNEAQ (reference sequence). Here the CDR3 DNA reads TGTGCCAGCAGCCTGGGACAGGGGGGCACCGGGGAGCTGTTTTTT. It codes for CASSLGQGGTGELFF. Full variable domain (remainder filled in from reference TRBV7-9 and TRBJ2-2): DTGVSQNPRHKITKRGQNVTFRCDPISEHNRLYWYRQTLGQGPEFLTYFQNEAQLEKSRLLSDRFSAERPKGSFSTLEIQRTEQGDSAMYLCASSLGQGGTGELFFGEGSRLTVL.

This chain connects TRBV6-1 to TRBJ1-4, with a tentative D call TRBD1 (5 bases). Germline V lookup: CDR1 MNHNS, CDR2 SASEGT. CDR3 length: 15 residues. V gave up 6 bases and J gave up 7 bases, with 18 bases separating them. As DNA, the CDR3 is TGTGCCAGCAGGCCTCAGCGGGCAGGGAGTGAAAAACTGTTTTTT. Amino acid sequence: CASRPQRAGSEKLFF.

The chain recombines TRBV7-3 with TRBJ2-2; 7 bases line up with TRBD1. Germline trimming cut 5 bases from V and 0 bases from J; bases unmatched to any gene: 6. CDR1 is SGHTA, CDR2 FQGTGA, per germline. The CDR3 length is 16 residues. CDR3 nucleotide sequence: TGTGCCAGCAGCCTAAGGGACAGCCCGAACACCGGGGAGCTGTTTTTT. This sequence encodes CASSLRDSPNTGELFF.

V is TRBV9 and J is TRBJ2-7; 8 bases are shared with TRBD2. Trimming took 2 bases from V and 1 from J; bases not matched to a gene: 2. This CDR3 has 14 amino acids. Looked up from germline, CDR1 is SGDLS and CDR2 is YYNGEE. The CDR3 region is CASSVTSGSYEQYF. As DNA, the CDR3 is TGTGCCAGCAGCGTCACTAGCGGTTCCTACGAGCAGTACTTC.

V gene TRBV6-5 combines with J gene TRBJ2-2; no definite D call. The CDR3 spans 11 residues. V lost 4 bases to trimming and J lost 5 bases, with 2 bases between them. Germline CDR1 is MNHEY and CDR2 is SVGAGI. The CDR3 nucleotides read TGTGCCAGCAGTTCTACCGGGGAGCTGTTTTTT. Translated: CASSSTGELFF.

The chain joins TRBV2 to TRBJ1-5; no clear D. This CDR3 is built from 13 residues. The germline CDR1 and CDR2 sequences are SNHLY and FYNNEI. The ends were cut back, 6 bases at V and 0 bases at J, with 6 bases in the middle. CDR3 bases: TGTGCCAGCAGCGGGAATAGCAATCAGCCCCAGCATTTT. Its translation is CASSGNSNQPQHF.

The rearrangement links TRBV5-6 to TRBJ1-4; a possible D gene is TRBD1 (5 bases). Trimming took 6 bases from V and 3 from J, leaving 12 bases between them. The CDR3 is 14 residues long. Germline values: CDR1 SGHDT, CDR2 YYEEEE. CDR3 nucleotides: TGTGCCAGCACCGGGGAGGGGTCTAATGAAAAACTGTTTTTT. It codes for CASTGEGSNEKLFF.

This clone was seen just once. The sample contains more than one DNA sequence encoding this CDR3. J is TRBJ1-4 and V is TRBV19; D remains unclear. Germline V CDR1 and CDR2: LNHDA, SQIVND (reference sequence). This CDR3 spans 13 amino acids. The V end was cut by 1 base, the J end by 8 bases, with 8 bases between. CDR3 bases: TGTGCCAGTAGTATAGGGTTACGGGAAAAACTGTTTTTT. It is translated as CASSIGLREKLFF.

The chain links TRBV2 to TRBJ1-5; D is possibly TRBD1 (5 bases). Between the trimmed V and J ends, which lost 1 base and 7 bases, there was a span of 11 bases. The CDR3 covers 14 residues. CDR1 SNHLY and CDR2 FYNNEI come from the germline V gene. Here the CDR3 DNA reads TGTGCCAGCAGTGAAGTAAGGGGCGGACAGCCCCAGCATTTT. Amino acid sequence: CASSEVRGGQPQHF.

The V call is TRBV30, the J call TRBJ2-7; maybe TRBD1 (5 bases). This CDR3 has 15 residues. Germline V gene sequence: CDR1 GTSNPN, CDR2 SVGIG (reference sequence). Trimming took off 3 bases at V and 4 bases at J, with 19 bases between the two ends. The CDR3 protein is CAWRGRQGVLYEQYF. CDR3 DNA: TGTGCCTGGAGGGGGCGGCAGGGCGTTTTGTACGAGCAGTACTTC. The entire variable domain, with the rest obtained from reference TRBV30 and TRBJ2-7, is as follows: SQTIHQWPATLVQPVGSPLSLECTVEGTSNPNLYWYRQAAGRGLQLLFYSVGIGQISSEVPQNLSASRPQDRQFILSSKKLLLSDSGFYLCAWRGRQGVLYEQYFGPGTRLTVT.

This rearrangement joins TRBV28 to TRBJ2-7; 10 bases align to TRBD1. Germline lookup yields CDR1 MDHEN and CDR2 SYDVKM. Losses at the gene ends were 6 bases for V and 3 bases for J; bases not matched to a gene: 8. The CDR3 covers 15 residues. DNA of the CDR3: TGTGCCAGCAGACAACGGGGACAGGGGCTCTACGAGCAGTACTTC. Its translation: CASRQRGQGLYEQYF.

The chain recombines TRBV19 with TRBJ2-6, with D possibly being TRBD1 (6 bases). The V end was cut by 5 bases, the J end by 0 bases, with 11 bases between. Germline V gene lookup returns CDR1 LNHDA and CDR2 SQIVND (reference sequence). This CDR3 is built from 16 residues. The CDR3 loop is CASSLDSASGANVLTF. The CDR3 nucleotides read TGTGCCAGTAGTCTGGACAGTGCCTCTGGGGCCAACGTCCTGACTTTC.

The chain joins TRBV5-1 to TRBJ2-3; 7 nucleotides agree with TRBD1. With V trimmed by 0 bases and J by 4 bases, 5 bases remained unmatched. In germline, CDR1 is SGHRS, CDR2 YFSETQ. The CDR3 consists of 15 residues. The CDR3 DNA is TGCGCCAGCAGCTTGGATCAGGGGGTGGCAGATACGCAGTATTTT. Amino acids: CASSLDQGVADTQYF.

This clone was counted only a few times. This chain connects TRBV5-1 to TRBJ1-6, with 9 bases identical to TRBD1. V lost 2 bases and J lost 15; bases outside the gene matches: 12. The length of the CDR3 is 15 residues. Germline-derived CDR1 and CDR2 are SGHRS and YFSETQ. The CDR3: CASSFVGQGSRHLHF. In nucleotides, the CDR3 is TGCGCCAGCAGCTTTGTCGGACAGGGGTCCCGGCACCTCCACTTT. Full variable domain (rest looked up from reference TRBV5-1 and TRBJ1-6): KAGVTQTPRYLIKTRGQQVTLSCSPISGHRSVSWYQQTPGQGLQFLFEYFSETQRNKGNFPGRFSGRQFSNSRSEMNVSTLELGDSALYLCASSFVGQGSRHLHFGNGTRLTVT.

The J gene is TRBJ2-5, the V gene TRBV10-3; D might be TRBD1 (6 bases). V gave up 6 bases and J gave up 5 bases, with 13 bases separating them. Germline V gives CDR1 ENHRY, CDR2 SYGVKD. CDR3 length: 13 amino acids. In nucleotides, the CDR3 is TGTGCCATCAGGATGGACAGCGTGGAGACCCAGTACTTC. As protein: CAIRMDSVETQYF.

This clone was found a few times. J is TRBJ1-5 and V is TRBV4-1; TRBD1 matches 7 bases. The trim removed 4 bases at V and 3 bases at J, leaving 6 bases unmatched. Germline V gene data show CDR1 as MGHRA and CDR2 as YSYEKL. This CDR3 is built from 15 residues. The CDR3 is CASSLRDSDNQPQHF. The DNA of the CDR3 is TGCGCCAGCAGCCTAAGGGACAGTGACAATCAGCCCCAGCATTTT.

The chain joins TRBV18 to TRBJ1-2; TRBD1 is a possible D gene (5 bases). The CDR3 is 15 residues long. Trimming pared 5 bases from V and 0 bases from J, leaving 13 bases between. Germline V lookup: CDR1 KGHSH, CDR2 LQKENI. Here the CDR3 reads CASSSGTSANYGYTF. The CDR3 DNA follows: TGTGCCAGCTCATCGGGGACTTCAGCTAACTATGGCTACACCTTC.

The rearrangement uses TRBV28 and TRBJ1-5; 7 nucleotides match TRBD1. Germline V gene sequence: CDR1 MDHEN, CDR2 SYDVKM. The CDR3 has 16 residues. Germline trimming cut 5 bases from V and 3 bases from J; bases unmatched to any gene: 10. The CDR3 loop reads CASSTRDRGFNQPQHF. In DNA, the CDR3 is TGTGCCAGCAGTACCCGGGACAGAGGCTTCAATCAGCCCCAGCATTTT.

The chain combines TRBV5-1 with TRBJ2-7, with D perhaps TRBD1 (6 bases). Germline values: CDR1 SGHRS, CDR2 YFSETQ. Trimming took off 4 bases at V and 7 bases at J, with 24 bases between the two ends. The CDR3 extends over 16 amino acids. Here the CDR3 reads CASSPPQQGKTGEQYF. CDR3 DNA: TGCGCCAGCAGCCCCCCCCAACAGGGCAAAACGGGGGAGCAGTACTTC.

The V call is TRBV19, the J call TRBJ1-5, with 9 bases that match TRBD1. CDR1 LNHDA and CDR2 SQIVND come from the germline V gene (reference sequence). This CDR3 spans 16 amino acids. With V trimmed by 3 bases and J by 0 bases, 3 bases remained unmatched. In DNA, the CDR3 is TGTGCCAGTAGTATGGGGACAGGGAATAGCAATCAGCCCCAGCATTTT. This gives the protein CASSMGTGNSNQPQHF. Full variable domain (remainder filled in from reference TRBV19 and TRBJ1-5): DGGITQSPKYLFRKEGQNVTLSCEQNLNHDAMYWYRQDPGQGLRLIYYSQIVNDFQKGDIAEGYSVSREKKESFPLTVTSAQKNPTAFYLCASSMGTGNSNQPQHFGDGTRLSIL.

CDR3 in DNA: TGCGCCAGCAGCTTTGGAGCGGGAAACACCGGGGAGCTGTTTTTT. This sequence encodes CASSFGAGNTGELFF. The chain carries TRBV5-1 and TRBJ2-2; 7 bases fit TRBD2. The germline CDR1 and CDR2 sequences are SGHRS and YFSETQ. With V trimmed by 2 bases and J by 2 bases, 3 bases remained unmatched. This CDR3 contains 15 residues.

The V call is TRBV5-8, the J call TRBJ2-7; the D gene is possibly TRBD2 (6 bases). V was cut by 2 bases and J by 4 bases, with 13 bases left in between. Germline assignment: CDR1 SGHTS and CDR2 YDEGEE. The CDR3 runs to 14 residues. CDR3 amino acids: CASSFSMGGYEQYF. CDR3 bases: TGTGCCAGCAGCTTCTCAATGGGGGGTTACGAGCAGTACTTC.

The CDR3 sequence: CASSRRTGSDSPTDTQYF. The CDR3 DNA sequence: TGTGCCAGCTCACGGAGGACAGGGTCAGATTCCCCGACAGATACGCAGTATTTT. The rearrangement uses TRBV18 and TRBJ2-3; 8 positions agree with TRBD1. With V trimmed by 4 bases and J by 3 bases, 15 bases remained unmatched. Germline assignment: CDR1 KGHSH and CDR2 LQKENI. The CDR3 contains 18 residues.

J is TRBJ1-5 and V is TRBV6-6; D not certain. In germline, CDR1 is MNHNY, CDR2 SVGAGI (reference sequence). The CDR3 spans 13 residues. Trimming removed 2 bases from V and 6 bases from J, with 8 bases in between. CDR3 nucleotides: TGTGCCAGCAGTTACGGGAGGTTTCAGCCCCAGCATTTT. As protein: CASSYGRFQPQHF.

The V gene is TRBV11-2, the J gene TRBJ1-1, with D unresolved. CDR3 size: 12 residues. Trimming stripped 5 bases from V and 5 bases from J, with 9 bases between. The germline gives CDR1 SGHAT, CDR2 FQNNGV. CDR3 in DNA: TGTGCCAGCAGCGAAAGAGGGACTGAAGCTTTCTTT. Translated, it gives CASSERGTEAFF.